Shown below are 29 T cell receptor beta chains from a single sample sequenced in a study of cytomegalovirus exposure and HLA in healthy donors. PCR used 60 Vbeta primers and 13 Jbeta primers. The data were produced by immunoSEQ multiplex PCR, yet TCRdb's version contains in-frame clones alone and is incomplete. Of about 160,000 clones listed, 80% are singletons. Sequenced material: PBMCs. These receptors were obtained from a man between 18 and 35 years old in good health and CMV-seropositive.

About this clone itself: Other DNA sequences in this specimen translate into the identical CDR3. This chain uses TRBV6-5 with TRBJ1-1, with 7 bases fitting TRBD1. The CDR3 contains 13 residues. The V gene end was trimmed by 0 bases and the J gene end by 5 bases; junction bases not matched to a gene: 0. Looked up from germline, CDR1 is MNHEY and CDR2 is SVGAGI. The CDR3 region has the DNA TGTGCCAGCAGTTACTCGACAGGGACTGAAGCTTTCTTT. Protein sequence: CASSYSTGTEAFF.

This clone was recorded only once. V is TRBV7-9 and J is TRBJ1-5; D call uncertain. The CDR3 totals 17 residues. The germline V gene encodes CDR1 SEHNR and CDR2 FQNEAQ (reference sequence). The V and J ends lost 1 base and 1 base respectively, with 14 bases between them. CDR3 DNA: TGTGCCAGCAGCTTAGAAGGAGGAGGAAGGAGCAATCAGCCCCAGCATTTT. It yields the protein CASSLEGGGRSNQPQHF. Filled out from reference TRBV7-9 and TRBJ1-5, the complete variable domain reads DTGVSQNPRHKITKRGQNVTFRCDPISEHNRLYWYRQTLGQGPEFLTYFQNEAQLEKSRLLSDRFSAERPKGSFSTLEIQRTEQGDSAMYLCASSLEGGGRSNQPQHFGDGTRLSIL.

The J gene is TRBJ2-4, the V gene TRBV30; TRBD1 aligns across 11 bases. CDR3 size: 12 residues. Trimming at V came to 5 bases and at J to 10 bases, leaving 4 bases not matched to a gene. Germline V CDR1 and CDR2: GTSNPN, SVGIG (reference sequence). The CDR3 loop is CAWGGTGGIQYF. The CDR3 DNA reads as TGTGCCTGGGGGGGGACAGGGGGAATTCAGTACTTC. Looking up the rest from reference TRBV30 and TRBJ2-4 gives the full variable domain: SQTIHQWPATLVQPVGSPLSLECTVEGTSNPNLYWYRQAAGRGLQLLFYSVGIGQISSEVPQNLSASRPQDRQFILSSKKLLLSDSGFYLCAWGGTGGIQYFGAGTRLSVL.

The V and J genes are TRBV4-1 and TRBJ2-2; a weak D match, TRBD1 (5 bases). V lost 4 bases and J lost 5, with 17 bases in between. In germline, CDR1 is MGHRA, CDR2 YSYEKL. The CDR3 totals 16 residues. The CDR3 DNA reads TGCGCCAGCAGCCCCCGCCAGGGTGGATCTACCGGGGAGCTGTTTTTT. Its protein is CASSPRQGGSTGELFF.

V and J are TRBV10-3 and TRBJ2-2; D ambiguous. Trimming removed 7 bases at V and 6 bases at J, with 12 bases between. The CDR3 has 13 amino acids. Looked up from germline, CDR1 is ENHRY and CDR2 is SYGVKD. CDR3: CAIKESPPGELFF. As DNA, the CDR3 is TGTGCCATCAAAGAGAGTCCCCCCGGGGAGCTGTTTTTT.

The V call is TRBV7-7, the J call TRBJ1-2; maybe TRBD1 (5 bases). The CDR3 runs to 15 residues. Germline CDR1 SSHAT, CDR2 FNYEAQ (reference sequence). Trimming left V 1 base short and J 4 bases short, with 13 bases between. Here the CDR3 reads CASSLVRWQGYGYTF. The CDR3 DNA is TGTGCCAGCAGCTTAGTTCGTTGGCAGGGCTATGGCTACACCTTC.

V is TRBV7-8 and J is TRBJ2-3; 11 nucleotides agree with TRBD2. The germline V gene encodes CDR1 SGHVS and CDR2 FQNEAQ. There are 16 residues in the CDR3. J was trimmed by 1 base and V by 6 bases; bases with no gene match: 6. The CDR3 DNA follows: TGTGCCAGCAGTCCAGTAGCGGGGGGGCGCACAGATACGCAGTATTTT. This sequence encodes CASSPVAGGRTDTQYF.

This clone was counted once. The V call is TRBV27, the J call TRBJ1-5; 9 bases agree with TRBD1. V lost 3 bases, J lost 7 bases, and 4 bases stayed unmatched. Per germline, CDR1 MNHEY and CDR2 SMNVEV (reference sequence). The CDR3 is 14 amino acids. CDR3 sequence reads: CASSFGTGKQPQHF. CDR3 bases: TGTGCCAGCAGTTTCGGGACAGGGAAACAGCCCCAGCATTTT.

This sequence joins TRBV11-3 and TRBJ1-5, with D perhaps TRBD1 (5 bases). This CDR3 is built from 18 residues. V shed 1 base and J shed 1 base, with 17 bases lying between them. Germline values: CDR1 SGHNT, CDR2 YENEEA. As DNA, the CDR3 is TGTGCCAGCAGCTTAGCCCCCCCCGCGGGACGAAGCAATCAGCCCCAGCATTTT. It codes for CASSLAPPAGRSNQPQHF.

The rearrangement links TRBV29-1 to TRBJ2-4; a weak D match, TRBD2 (5 bases). Germline CDR1 and CDR2: SQVTM and ANQGSEA. V lost 4 bases, J lost 7 bases, and 17 bases lay in between. The CDR3 has 14 residues. CDR3 coding DNA: TGCAGCGTTGTACTGCGGGCGGGCCTTAACATTCAGTACTTC. The encoded protein is CSVVLRAGLNIQYF.

This chain joins TRBV19 and TRBJ1-4; 7 bases are a match to TRBD1. The CDR3 covers 13 residues. Germline values: CDR1 LNHDA, CDR2 SQIVND (reference sequence). V trimming: 6 bases; J trimming: 10 bases; junction bases outside the gene matches: 8. CDR3 coding DNA: TGTGCCAGTAGGGCGGGACAGCATGGAAAACTGTTTTTT. Its translation is CASRAGQHGKLFF.

The chain uses TRBV5-4 and TRBJ2-2; possibly TRBD1 for D (5 bases). The V end lost 0 bases, the J end lost 5 bases, and 14 bases lay between the germline ends. Germline V gene data show CDR1 as SGHNT and CDR2 as YYREEE (reference sequence). CDR3 length equals 16 residues. The CDR3 sequence: CASSLGGRGLTGELFF. The DNA of the CDR3 is TGTGCCAGCAGCTTGGGAGGTAGGGGATTGACCGGGGAGCTGTTTTTT.

The chain has TRBV10-3 and TRBJ2-3; 8 nucleotides match TRBD2. Trimming removed 2 bases from V and 2 bases from J; junction bases left unmatched: 9. The CDR3 sequence is 17 residues long. Germline CDR1 and CDR2: ENHRY and SYGVKD. The CDR3 region has the DNA TGTGCCATCAGTGAGAGTTTGGGACTAGTCGCCACAGATACGCAGTATTTT. It translates to CAISESLGLVATDTQYF.

The rearrangement links TRBV10-2 to TRBJ2-3, with TRBD2 matching 8 bases. The CDR3 extends over 16 amino acids. The junction had 9 bases not matched to a gene; V was cut back by 4 bases and J by 3 bases. Germline CDR1 is WSHSY and CDR2 is SAAADI. The chain's CDR3 is CASSGTPGGRTDTQYF. Here the CDR3 DNA reads TGCGCCAGCAGTGGGACGCCGGGAGGGCGGACAGATACGCAGTATTTT.

The chain has TRBV2 and TRBJ1-5; no definite D call. The CDR3 is 12 amino acids. Trimming removed 2 bases from V and 6 bases from J, with 5 bases in between. Per germline, CDR1 SNHLY and CDR2 FYNNEI. The DNA for the CDR3 is TGTGCCAGCAGTGAAAACGGTCAGCCCCAGCATTTT. Its protein is CASSENGQPQHF.

Note on this clone: The conserved phenylalanine or tryptophan is not found at the CDR3 terminus, so this likely reflects a read error. The chain carries TRBV2 and TRBJ2-3; 8 nucleotides align to TRBD2. Per the germline V gene, CDR1 is SNHLY and CDR2 is FYNNEI. J gave up 1 base and V 2 bases, and 2 bases lay outside the gene matches. The length of the CDR3 is 15 residues. DNA for the CDR3: TGTGCCAGCAGTGAATTGCGGGGGGGCACAGATACGCAGTATCTT. Its protein product is CASSELRGGTDTQYL.

The chain joins TRBV5-1 to TRBJ2-7; 10 positions agree with TRBD2. With 4 bases clipped from V and 0 bases from J, the junction kept 4 bases outside the gene matches. CDR3 length: 15 residues. Germline V gene data show CDR1 as SGHRS and CDR2 as YFSETQ. The CDR3 sequence is CASSNTSGDSYEQYF. The CDR3 DNA follows: TGCGCCAGCAGCAACACTAGCGGGGACTCCTACGAGCAGTACTTC. Filled out from reference TRBV5-1 and TRBJ2-7, the complete variable domain reads KAGVTQTPRYLIKTRGQQVTLSCSPISGHRSVSWYQQTPGQGLQFLFEYFSETQRNKGNFPGRFSGRQFSNSRSEMNVSTLELGDSALYLCASSNTSGDSYEQYFGPGTRLTVT.

V and J are TRBV4-1 and TRBJ2-4; the D is unclear. CDR3 length equals 16 residues. V shed 0 bases and J shed 0 bases, with 9 bases lying between them. Germline-derived CDR1 and CDR2 are MGHRA and YSYEKL. This CDR3 is CASSQDILLAKNIQYF. In DNA, the CDR3 is TGCGCCAGCAGCCAAGATATTTTACTAGCCAAAAACATTCAGTACTTC.

The rearrangement joins TRBV7-3 to TRBJ1-1; D remains ambiguous. This CDR3 has 16 amino acids. V was clipped by 5 bases and J by 3 bases, with 19 bases between them. CDR1 is SGHTA, CDR2 FQGTGA, per germline. The CDR3 sequence is CASSPTERGRYTEAFF. The CDR3 DNA follows: TGTGCCAGCAGCCCCACAGAACGAGGGCGATACACTGAAGCTTTCTTT.

The chain recombines TRBV25-1 with TRBJ1-1, with D perhaps matching TRBD1 (5 bases). The germline V and J ends were trimmed by 1 base and 3 bases, with 12 bases remaining between them. Germline V gene data show CDR1 as MGHDK and CDR2 as SYGVNS. This CDR3 spans 15 amino acids. This CDR3 is CASSESTARYTEAFF. The CDR3 nucleotides read TGTGCCAGCAGTGAATCGACAGCAAGGTACACTGAAGCTTTCTTT. Complete variable domain (other parts from reference TRBV25-1 and TRBJ1-1): EADIYQTPRYLVIGTGKKITLECSQTMGHDKMYWYQQDPGMELHLIHYSYGVNSTEKGDLSSESTVSRIRTEHFPLTLESARPSHTSQYLCASSESTARYTEAFFGQGTRLTVV.

The chain joins TRBV19 to TRBJ2-2; D may be TRBD2 (5 bases). Germline loops: CDR1 LNHDA, CDR2 SQIVND (reference sequence). The length of the CDR3 is 11 residues. The CDR3 loop reads CATGEGGELFF. CDR3 coding DNA: TGTGCGACCGGTGAGGGCGGGGAGCTGTTTTTT.

The V call is TRBV27, the J call TRBJ2-5; possibly TRBD2 for D (5 bases). CDR1 and CDR2 (germline): MNHEY, SMNVEV (reference sequence). This CDR3 contains 15 residues. Trimming left V 1 base short and J 3 bases short, with 12 bases between. CDR3 loop: CASSLYGFSEETQYF. In DNA, the CDR3 is TGTGCCAGCAGTTTATATGGATTTAGCGAAGAGACCCAGTACTTC.

V gene TRBV9 combines with J gene TRBJ1-1; tentatively, D is TRBD1 (6 bases). Trimming took 3 bases from V and 3 from J, leaving 9 bases between them. The CDR3 is 13 amino acids. CDR1 and CDR2 (germline): SGDLS, YYNGEE. CDR3 amino acids: CASSGTVHTEAFF. The CDR3 DNA reads as TGTGCCAGCAGCGGGACAGTCCACACTGAAGCTTTCTTT. Combining the CDR3 with reference TRBV9 and TRBJ1-1 gives the whole variable domain DSGVTQTPKHLITATGQRVTLRCSPRSGDLSVYWYQQSLDQGLQFLIQYYNGEERAKGNILERFSAQQFPDLHSELNLSSLELGDSALYFCASSGTVHTEAFFGQGTRLTVV.

This clone was counted a single time. The chain uses TRBV4-2 and TRBJ2-5; 13 bases align to TRBD2. The germline gives CDR1 LGHNA, CDR2 YNFKEQ. The CDR3 is made up of 19 amino acids. J lost 6 bases, V lost 1 base, and 14 bases had no gene match. The CDR3 sequence: CASSQGVGLAGDLSKTQYF. In nucleotides, the CDR3 is TGTGCCAGCAGCCAAGGTGTAGGACTAGCGGGGGACCTAAGTAAGACCCAGTACTTC.

The chain couples TRBV4-1 to TRBJ2-7; TRBD1 matches 9 bases. The CDR3 has 14 amino acids. Germline V gives CDR1 MGHRA, CDR2 YSYEKL. V was pared by 4 bases and J by 3 bases, with 4 bases of the junction left unmatched. The CDR3 loop reads CASSPGTGLYEQYF. For the CDR3, the DNA is TGCGCCAGCAGCCCAGGGACAGGGCTCTACGAGCAGTACTTC.

The CDR3 DNA is TGTGCCTGGAGTCTAGCGGGGACCGGGGAGCTGTTTTTT. Translated, it gives CAWSLAGTGELFF. V gene TRBV30 combines with J gene TRBJ2-2; 9 bases are a match to TRBD2. Germline V gene lookup returns CDR1 GTSNPN and CDR2 SVGIG (reference sequence). Trimming cost V 2 bases and J 5 bases; bases outside gene matches: 0. This CDR3 spans 13 amino acids.

This clone was seen a single time. This sequence joins TRBV7-2 and TRBJ2-3, with D perhaps matching TRBD1 (5 bases). V lost 1 base, J lost 1 base, and 15 bases lay in between. The CDR3 runs to 17 residues. The germline CDR1 and CDR2 sequences are SGHTA and FQGNSA. The CDR3 loop reads CASSLDSAGSGTDTQYF. The CDR3 DNA follows: TGTGCCAGCAGCTTAGATTCGGCAGGGTCGGGCACAGATACGCAGTATTTT.

The chain combines TRBV7-2 with TRBJ1-5, with D unresolved. Germline CDR1 is SGHTA and CDR2 is FQGNSA. The CDR3 consists of 13 residues. V lost 8 bases and J lost 1, with 9 bases in between. The DNA for the CDR3 is TGTGCCAGCGGGAGGGCAAGCAATCAGCCCCAGCATTTT. This encodes CASGRASNQPQHF.

This clone has a handful of counts. The chain uses TRBV11-3 and TRBJ2-3, with TRBD2 identical over 7 bases. Germline trimming cut 2 bases from V and 6 bases from J; bases unmatched to any gene: 5. Germline V lookup: CDR1 SGHNT, CDR2 YENEEA. There are 14 residues in the CDR3. The CDR3 nucleotides read TGTGCCAGCAGCTTACTTGCGGGGGTGGATACGCAGTATTTT. It codes for CASSLLAGVDTQYF.